This TCR beta chain was documented in a study of blood T cell repertoires in COVID-19. Study overall: The origin of the acute and convalescent COVID-19 samples was the United States, Italy and Spain. In each case, the material was cDNA or gDNA derived from T cells, B-cell-depleted T cells, or PBMCs.

Original handling: Amplification of reference gene primers provided the estimated nucleated cell counts. Libraries were prepared by immunoSEQ multiplex PCR; TCRdb keeps only in-frame clonotypes and omits some of them. The V and J calls and clone size are taken from that table; D and trimming were inferred from the DNA. The repertoire holds approximately 100,000 clones, with 80% to 95% as singletons. Per germline, CDR1 MNHEY and CDR2 SMNVEV (reference sequence). The V end was cut by 3 bases, the J end by 6 bases, with 15 bases between. This CDR3 is built from 15 residues. Sequenced sample: peripheral blood. The receptor's source is a man aged 70-80 years with acute or convalescent COVID-19. The chain joins TRBV27 to TRBJ2-1, with D possibly matching TRBD2 (5 bases). CDR3 nucleotide sequence: TGTGCCAGCAGTTTGCCCGACGGGGAAGTCAATGAGCAGTTCTTC. It translates to CASSLPDGEVNEQFF.